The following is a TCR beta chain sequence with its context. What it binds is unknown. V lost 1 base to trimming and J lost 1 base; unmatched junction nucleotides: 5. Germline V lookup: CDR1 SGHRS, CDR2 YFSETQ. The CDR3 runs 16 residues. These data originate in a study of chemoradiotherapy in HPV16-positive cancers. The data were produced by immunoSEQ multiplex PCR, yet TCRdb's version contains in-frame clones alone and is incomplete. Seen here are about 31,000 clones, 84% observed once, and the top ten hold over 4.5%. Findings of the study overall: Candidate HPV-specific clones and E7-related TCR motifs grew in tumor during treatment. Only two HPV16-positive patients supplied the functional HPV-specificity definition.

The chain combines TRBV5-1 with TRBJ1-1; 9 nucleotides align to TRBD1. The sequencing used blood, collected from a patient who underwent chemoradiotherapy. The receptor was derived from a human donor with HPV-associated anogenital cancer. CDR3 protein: CASSLYTGGQNTEAFF. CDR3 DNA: TGCGCCAGCAGCTTGTATACAGGGGGCCAGAACACTGAAGCTTTCTTT.